This T cell receptor beta chain emerged from a study of Ad26.COV2.S vaccination and SARS-CoV-2 variants. The study's findings and limits: Ad26.COV2.S recipients had broader spike-specific TCRs (P = 0.0014).

The treatment: around 19 received Ad26.COV2.S at low or high dose, single or two shots; 5 received placebo; per-sample allocation not given. Specimens were obtained on day 63 following the first vaccine or placebo injection. On this clone itself: Its target is not known.

The germline V gene encodes CDR1 SGHNT and CDR2 YYREEE (reference sequence). V was pared by 3 bases and J by 4 bases, with 17 bases between. The length of the CDR3 is 17 residues. Produced via immunoSEQ multiplex PCR; TCRdb's table is partial and in-frame only. The data show about 350,000 clones, around 89% seen once. This receptor was identified in a person between 18 and 65 years old who received the Ad26.COV2.S COVID-19 vaccine or a placebo. This sample comprised peripheral blood, obtained in a trial of Ad26.COV2.S vaccine versus placebo. The chain combines TRBV5-4 with TRBJ2-6; D tentatively reads TRBD1 or TRBD2 (5 bases each). The CDR3 sequence: CASSSPGSSPGANVLTF. The DNA for the CDR3 is TGTGCCAGCAGCTCGCCAGGGAGCTCCCCCGGGGCCAACGTCCTGACTTTC.